This TCR beta chain was documented in a study of shared clonotypes between healthy human individuals. Study-wide results and caveats: In having few donors, the study represented limited genetic and exposure-history diversity.

Turning to this clone: No antigen is known for it.

The ends were cut back, 4 bases at V and 0 bases at J, with 10 bases in the middle. Germline CDR1 SGHDT, CDR2 YYEEEE. CDR3 length equals 15 residues. CD45RO-negative, CCR7-selected cells formed the naive CD8 fraction, which excluded terminally differentiated effector memory CD45RA+ cells. Clones were read by immunoSEQ multiplex PCR, and TCRdb kept only the in-frame ones, dropping some. Of more than 2 million clones in the sample, about 95% were seen once. The chain couples TRBV5-6 to TRBJ1-4; no reliable D call. This receptor was taken from a man younger than 30 in good health. Input material: naive CD8+ T cells sorted from blood. CDR3 loop: CASSPAGSTNEKLFF. The CDR3 bases are TGTGCCAGCAGCCCTGCGGGTTCAACTAATGAAAAACTGTTTTTT.